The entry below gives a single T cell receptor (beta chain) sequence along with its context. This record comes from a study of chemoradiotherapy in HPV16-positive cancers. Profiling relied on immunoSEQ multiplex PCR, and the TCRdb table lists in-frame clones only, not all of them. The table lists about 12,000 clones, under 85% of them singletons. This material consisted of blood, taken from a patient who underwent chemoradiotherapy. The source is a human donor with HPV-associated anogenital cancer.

The CDR3 here is CAWSPVPKSGLFF. CDR3 DNA: TGTGCCTGGAGCCCGGTCCCTAAATCGGGGCTGTTTTTT. This chain connects TRBV30 to TRBJ1-4; D not certain. Trimming pared 3 bases from V and 14 bases from J, leaving 19 bases between. The CDR3 extends over 13 amino acids. Per germline, CDR1 GTSNPN and CDR2 SVGIG (reference sequence).